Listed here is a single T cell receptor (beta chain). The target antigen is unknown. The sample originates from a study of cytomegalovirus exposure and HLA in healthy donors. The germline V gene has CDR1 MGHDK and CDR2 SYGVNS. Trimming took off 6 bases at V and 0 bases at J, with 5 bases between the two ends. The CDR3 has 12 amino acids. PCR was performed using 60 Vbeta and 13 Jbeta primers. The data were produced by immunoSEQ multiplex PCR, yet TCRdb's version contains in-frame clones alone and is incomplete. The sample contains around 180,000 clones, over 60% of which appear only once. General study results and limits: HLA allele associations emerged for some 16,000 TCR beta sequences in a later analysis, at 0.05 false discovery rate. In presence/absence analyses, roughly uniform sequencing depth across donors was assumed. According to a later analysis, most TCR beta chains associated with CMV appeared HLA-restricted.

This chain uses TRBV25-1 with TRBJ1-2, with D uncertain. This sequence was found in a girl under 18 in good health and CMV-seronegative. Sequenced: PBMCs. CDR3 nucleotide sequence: TGTGCCAGCAGGGAGGCTAACTATGGCTACACCTTC. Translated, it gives CASREANYGYTF.